The sample holds many counts of the clone carrying this T cell receptor beta chain. What it binds is not known. V was shortened by 0 bases and J by 0 bases, with 5 bases between the two germline ends. The CDR3 sequence is 13 residues long. From germline, CDR1 is DFQATT and CDR2 SNEGSKA (reference sequence). The authors amplified TCR beta CDR3 regions from RNA transcripts. HTBI primers were used in a first-round RT-PCR, which preceded a second-round multiplex PCR. Using its own MiXCR run on the multiplex PCR reads, TCRdb lists one record per CDR3 protein. The data contain hundreds of thousands of distinct CDR3 sequences, roughly 14% of them singletons. Researchers turned away patients with other autoimmune diseases, uncontrolled infections, pregnancy or lactation. The sample belongs to a study of Graves' ophthalmopathy and Graves' hyperthyroidism. Broader study findings: Discriminating ophthalmopathy from stable hyperthyroidism, a 13-signature model attained a sensitivity of about 89% and a specificity of about 83%. Most thyroid clonotypes expanded beyond 0.001 frequency were also found in blood.

What was sequenced was peripheral blood. This TCR was recovered from a woman under 30 with stable Graves' hyperthyroidism. The chain recombines TRBV20-1 with TRBJ1-2; D gene ambiguous. The CDR3: CSAREPTNYGYTF. CDR3 nucleotide sequence: TGCAGTGCTAGAGAGCCCACTAACTATGGCTACACCTTC.